The rows below give T cell receptor beta chains drawn from one sample of a study of blood T cell repertoires in COVID-19. The protocol was immunoSEQ multiplex PCR, while the TCRdb copy is restricted to in-frame clones and leaves out a portion. The data contain 180,000 or so clones, about 80% of them singletons. Sequencing was performed on PBMCs or T cells enriched from blood (not recorded which). The receptor set was obtained from a man aged 50 to 60 who had recovered from COVID-19. CDR3s include the opening cysteine and the closing phenylalanine or tryptophan. A D gene is named only where the DNA matches it firmly. Size values are once, few and many counts, or a class for expanded clones, and some rows have none.

abundance	j_gene	d_gene	v_gene	CDR3nt	CDR3aa
NA	TRBJ2-3	TRBD1	TRBV5-1	TGCGCCAGTTCGACAGGGGGCATTGATACGCAGTATTTT	CASSTGGIDTQYF
few	TRBJ2-3	NA	TRBV5-4	TGTGCCAGCAGCTTGGGACCTTCTAGCGTTACTAGCACAGATACGCAGTATTTT	CASSLGPSSVTSTDTQYF
NA	TRBJ2-2	NA	TRBV10-1	TGCGCCAGCAACGAGGGAGCGAACACCGGGGAGCTGTTTTTT	CASNEGANTGELFF
NA	TRBJ2-1	TRBD1	TRBV7-8	TGTGCCAGCAGCACCCGGACAGGGACCTACAATGAGCAGTTCTTC	CASSTRTGTYNEQFF
NA	TRBJ2-7	TRBD1	TRBV5-1	TGCGCCAGCAGCCAAACAGGGGGCTACGAGCAGTACTTC	CASSQTGGYEQYF
NA	TRBJ1-3	NA	TRBV7-6	TGTGCCAGCAGCGGCATACAGGGCTCTGGAAACACCATATATTTT	CASSGIQGSGNTIYF
few	TRBJ2-7	NA	TRBV29-1	TGCAGCGTTGAAGACCCCCTCGGTTCCTACGAGCAGTACTTC	CSVEDPLGSYEQYF
NA	TRBJ2-5	TRBD2	TRBV7-6	TGTGCCAGCAGCTTAGGTGTCCTAGCGGGGGAAGAGACCCAGTACTTC	CASSLGVLAGEETQYF
NA	TRBJ1-2	NA	TRBV7-9	TGTGCCAGCAGCTTCAATGGAGATGGCTACACCTTC	CASSFNGDGYTF
few	TRBJ1-6	NA	TRBV7-6	TGTGCCAGCAGCTATTCTCAGGGTCTGAATTCACCCCTCCACTTT	CASSYSQGLNSPLHF
once	TRBJ2-7	NA	TRBV2	TGTGCCAGCAGCCCCGGGGTTCACGAGCAGTACTTC	CASSPGVHEQYF
NA	TRBJ2-1	TRBD1	TRBV2	TGTGCCAGCCTAGGAGGGACAGGGGTTGGCAATGAGCAGTTCTTC	CASLGGTGVGNEQFF
NA	TRBJ1-5	TRBD1	TRBV6-1	TGTGCCAGCAGTGAGGGCGCCGGGACAGGAGAACAGCCCCAGCATTTT	CASSEGAGTGEQPQHF
NA	TRBJ2-1	NA	TRBV5-1	TGCGCCAGCAGCTCCGGGAGTAGCGGGACAGTTTCTGATGAGCAGTTCTTC	CASSSGSSGTVSDEQFF
NA	TRBJ1-6	NA	TRBV6-5	TGTGCCAGCAGAGCGGTAAACGATTCACCCCTCCACTTT	CASRAVNDSPLHF
NA	TRBJ1-3	NA	TRBV7-9	TGTGCCAGCAGCTTAAGTGAGGTTCCCTCTGGAAACACCATATATTTT	CASSLSEVPSGNTIYF
NA	TRBJ1-5	NA	TRBV5-8	TGTGCCAGCAGCGTAGGGGTGTCGGGCAATCAGCCCCAGCATTTT	CASSVGVSGNQPQHF
few	TRBJ2-7	TRBD1	TRBV28	TGTGCCAGCAGTTTGACAGGGCCCTACGAGCAGTACTTC	CASSLTGPYEQYF
NA	TRBJ1-2	NA	TRBV28	TGTGCCAGCAGTTTAGGCACCTTGAACTATGGCTACACCTTC	CASSLGTLNYGYTF
NA	TRBJ1-2	TRBD1	TRBV19	TGTGCCAGTACCAACTCGTGGGACAGGGAGGTGGAAGGCTACACCTTC	CASTNSWDREVEGYTF
NA	TRBJ1-1	TRBD1	TRBV18	TGTGCCAGCTCACACACGGACAGGTTAGGGACTGAAGCTTTCTTT	CASSHTDRLGTEAFF
NA	TRBJ1-4	NA	TRBV4-2	TGTGCCAGCAGCCCGACACCCCGAGGAGGTGGGGGGGAAAAACTGTTTTTT	CASSPTPRGGGGEKLFF
NA	TRBJ2-2	TRBD2	TRBV19	TGTGCCAGTCGCCCCTTCGGGCTAGCGGGGGCCCCGAACACCGGGGAGCTGTTTTTT	CASRPFGLAGAPNTGELFF
NA	TRBJ2-7	NA	TRBV2	TGTGCCAGCAGTGAGGGCAGGCGCTACGAGCAGTACTTC	CASSEGRRYEQYF
NA	TRBJ2-1	NA	TRBV12-3/TRBV12-4	TGTGCCAGCAGGTCTGGAGGACTGCCGCAGTTCTTC	CASRSGGLPQFF
NA	TRBJ2-3	NA	TRBV6-5	TGTGCCAGCAGTTACTCGGATTTAGGGGGCACAGATACGCAGTATTTT	CASSYSDLGGTDTQYF
NA	TRBJ2-5	NA	TRBV9	TGTGCCAGCAGCGTAAGGGCAGGGGTGGGGGAGACCCAGTACTTC	CASSVRAGVGETQYF
NA	TRBJ2-1	NA	TRBV7-9	TGTGCCAGCAGCTTAGGGGGAGATGAGCAGTTCTTC	CASSLGGDEQFF
NA	TRBJ2-2	TRBD1	TRBV28	TGTGCCAGCAGTTTTCAGGGGGCGAGGTCCACCGGGGAGCTGTTTTTT	CASSFQGARSTGELFF
NA	TRBJ1-1	NA	TRBV30	TGTGCCTGGAGTCAACAGAGGAACACTGAAGCTTTCTTT	CAWSQQRNTEAFF
NA	TRBJ2-1	NA	TRBV12-3/TRBV12-4	TGTGCCAGCAGTTTGTCACTAGCAAATGAGCAGTTCTTC	CASSLSLANEQFF
NA	TRBJ2-1	NA	TRBV10-1	TGCGCCAGCAGTGAGAGTCTAGCCTACAATGAGCAGTTCTTC	CASSESLAYNEQFF
NA	TRBJ2-6	NA	TRBV7-6	TGTGCCAGCAGCTTAGAGGCGGGGAGCTCTGGGGCCAACGTCCTGACTTTC	CASSLEAGSSGANVLTF
once	TRBJ2-7	NA	TRBV5-1	TGCGCCAGCAGCTTGGACCCAACTAGTCCCTACGAGCAGTACTTC	CASSLDPTSPYEQYF
NA	TRBJ1-5	NA	TRBV23-1	TGCGCCAGCAGTCAAGGTCTCTTGGCTTCCGATAGCAATCAGCCCCAGCATTTT	CASSQGLLASDSNQPQHF